Listed below are T cell receptor beta chains from one sample, sequenced in a study of beta chain features in type 1 diabetes. Generated by immunoSEQ multiplex PCR, the TCRdb table keeps only in-frame clones and is missing some. This sample has 970,000 or so clones; roughly 15% occur once, and the top ten carry 0.02% to 0.025%. Sequencing was done on a sample of naive CD4+ T cells from blood. The receptors originated from a woman aged 18-29 years in good health. Each CDR3 is given with its conserved first and last residue. The D gene is left open where the match is weak. Clone size is given for some rows only: seen once, a few or many times, or a class if the clone is expanded.

clone_size,d_call,v_call,j_call,cdr3_aa,cdr3_nt
once,NA,TRBV10-3,TRBJ2-5,CAISEPGSKTQYF,TGTGCCATCAGTGAGCCGGGATCTAAGACCCAGTACTTC
few,NA,TRBV7-2,TRBJ2-7,CASSFRALSVDEQYF,TGTGCCAGCAGCTTCAGGGCGTTGTCGGTGGACGAGCAGTACTTC
few,NA,TRBV7-9,TRBJ2-1,CASSSMDKGVYNEQFF,TGTGCCAGCAGCTCGATGGACAAGGGGGTTTACAATGAGCAGTTCTTC
few,TRBD1,TRBV10-3,TRBJ1-3,CAISTDRGQRNTIYF,TGTGCCATCAGCACTGACAGGGGGCAAAGAAACACCATATATTTT
few,NA,TRBV6-5,TRBJ1-1,CATRLTRATEAFF,TGTGCCACCAGACTCACGAGGGCCACTGAAGCTTTCTTT
NA,NA,TRBV18,TRBJ2-7,CASSPPSSYEQYF,TGTGCCAGCTCACCACCTTCCTCCTACGAGCAGTACTTC
few,NA,TRBV7-2,TRBJ1-5,CASSPTRGGQPQHF,TGTGCCAGCAGCCCGACCCGGGGGGGACAGCCCCAGCATTTT
NA,NA,TRBV2,TRBJ1-1,CASSPGRSVAEAFF,TGTGCCAGCAGCCCGGGGAGGTCAGTCGCTGAAGCTTTCTTT
few,NA,TRBV11-2,TRBJ2-5,CASSLEGAGGQETQYF,TGTGCCAGCAGCTTAGAAGGGGCCGGGGGACAAGAGACCCAGTACTTC
NA,NA,TRBV11-2,TRBJ2-1,CASSSSGSRGDEQFF,TGTGCCAGCAGCTCAAGCGGGTCTCGGGGCGATGAGCAGTTCTTC
few,TRBD2,TRBV7-3,TRBJ2-1,CASSFRLAGGPYNEQFF,TGTGCCAGCAGCTTTCGGCTAGCGGGAGGACCCTACAATGAGCAGTTCTTC
NA,NA,TRBV6-5,TRBJ2-6,CASSYSLSSGANVLTF,TGTGCCAGCAGTTACTCTCTCTCCTCTGGGGCCAACGTCCTGACTTTC
NA,NA,TRBV4-2,TRBJ1-6,CASREPGSPLHF,TGTGCCAGCAGGGAACCTGGGTCACCCCTCCACTTT
few,TRBD2,TRBV29-1,TRBJ2-4,CSVVARDRGGNIQYF,TGCAGCGTTGTGGCCCGGGACCGCGGGGGAAACATTCAGTACTTC
NA,NA,TRBV9,TRBJ2-5,CASSVVGGSETQYF,TGTGCCAGCAGCGTAGTTGGGGGGTCCGAGACCCAGTACTTC
NA,NA,TRBV5-1,TRBJ1-4,CASSFFRGGGPNEKLFF,TGCGCCAGCAGCTTCTTTAGGGGAGGCGGCCCCAATGAAAAACTGTTTTTT
NA,NA,TRBV10-3,TRBJ2-1,CAITPQLDNEQFF,TGTGCCATCACTCCCCAACTCGACAATGAGCAGTTCTTC
NA,NA,TRBV27,TRBJ2-1,CASSFKGTRSSYNEQFF,TGTGCCAGCAGTTTCAAGGGTACTAGGAGCTCCTACAATGAGCAGTTCTTC
NA,TRBD1,TRBV7-2,TRBJ1-2,CASSPRQGRAYGYTF,TGTGCCAGCAGCCCTCGACAGGGGAGAGCTTATGGCTACACCTTC
NA,TRBD2,TRBV11-1,TRBJ2-5,CASSPILGVAGVKETQYF,TGTGCCAGCAGCCCTATATTAGGAGTAGCGGGAGTTAAAGAGACCCAGTACTTC
NA,NA,TRBV18,TRBJ2-3,CASSPPGGRHTDTQYF,TGTGCCAGCTCACCACCGGGCGGAAGACACACAGATACGCAGTATTTT
NA,NA,TRBV6-1,TRBJ2-5,CASRPGPRPPETQYF,TGTGCCAGCAGGCCGGGACCCCGGCCCCCGGAGACCCAGTACTTC
NA,NA,TRBV18,TRBJ2-2,CASPRGRQNTGELFF,TGTGCCAGCCCACGGGGGAGGCAGAACACCGGGGAGCTGTTTTTT
NA,TRBD2,TRBV4-1,TRBJ2-1,CASGPTSVRNEQFF,TGCGCCAGCGGCCCGACTAGCGTTAGGAATGAGCAGTTCTTC
NA,NA,TRBV6-1,TRBJ1-5,CASSEAPNQPQHF,TGTGCCAGCAGTGAAGCCCCAAATCAGCCCCAGCATTTT
NA,NA,TRBV6-6,TRBJ1-1,CASSSRPLWDTEAFF,TGTGCCAGCAGTTCTCGGCCCCTTTGGGACACTGAAGCTTTCTTT
few,TRBD2,TRBV7-2,TRBJ2-7,CASSLLAGEYEQYF,TGTGCCAGCAGCTTACTAGCGGGAGAATACGAGCAGTACTTC
few,NA,TRBV7-9,TRBJ1-4,CASSFRQGRTTNEKLFF,TGTGCCAGCAGTTTTCGGCAGGGTCGTACAACTAATGAAAAACTGTTTTTT
NA,NA,TRBV11-2,TRBJ2-3,CASSTGNTQYF,TGTGCCAGCAGCACGGGTAATACGCAGTATTTT
few,NA,TRBV28,TRBJ1-2,CASSQARGDYGYTF,TGTGCCAGCAGTCAAGCCAGGGGAGACTATGGCTACACCTTC
NA,TRBD2,TRBV18,TRBJ2-1,CASSPPSGGYNEQFF,TGTGCCAGCTCACCACCTAGCGGGGGTTACAATGAGCAGTTCTTC
NA,TRBD2,TRBV5-1,TRBJ2-1,CASRAGGVYNEQFF,TGCGCCAGCAGGGCGGGAGGGGTTTACAATGAGCAGTTCTTC
NA,NA,TRBV4-2,TRBJ2-6,CASSSTGSGANVLTF,TGTGCCAGCAGCAGCACAGGGTCTGGGGCCAACGTCCTGACTTTC
few,NA,TRBV7-2,TRBJ2-5,CASSGSRGVRETQYF,TGTGCCAGCAGCGGTTCCCGAGGGGTGCGGGAGACCCAGTACTTC
few,NA,TRBV18,TRBJ1-1,CASSPRMRWGMNTEAFF,TGTGCCAGCTCACCGAGGATGAGGTGGGGTATGAACACTGAAGCTTTCTTT
few,NA,TRBV5-6,TRBJ2-3,CASSFTRLGTDTQYF,TGTGCCAGCAGCTTCACCCGCCTGGGCACAGATACGCAGTATTTT
few,NA,TRBV5-4,TRBJ2-5,CASSLVQGMGETQYF,TGTGCCAGCAGCTTGGTGCAGGGAATGGGAGAGACCCAGTACTTC
NA,NA,TRBV7-9,TRBJ2-5,CASSLAGPRRTQYF,TGTGCCAGCAGCTTAGCGGGCCCCAGGCGGACCCAGTACTTC
NA,NA,TRBV25-1,TRBJ1-1,CASRGKGRGHTEAFF,TGTGCCAGCAGGGGGAAAGGCCGAGGTCACACTGAAGCTTTCTTT
once,NA,TRBV4-1,TRBJ2-3,CASSLLSLTDTQYF,TGCGCCAGCAGCCTCCTGAGCCTCACAGATACGCAGTATTTT
few,NA,TRBV20-1,TRBJ2-7,CSVHNSYEQYF,TGCAGTGTTCATAATTCCTACGAGCAGTACTTC
few,NA,TRBV28,TRBJ1-5,CASSVQPGISNQPQHF,TGTGCCAGCAGTGTCCAACCGGGAATTAGCAATCAGCCCCAGCATTTT
NA,NA,TRBV6-5,TRBJ1-1,CASSRSIATEAFF,TGTGCCAGCAGCCGATCAATCGCCACTGAAGCTTTCTTT
NA,NA,TRBV28,TRBJ1-1,CASIILGGNTEAFF,TGTGCCAGCATTATCCTCGGCGGGAACACTGAAGCTTTCTTT
NA,TRBD2,TRBV27,TRBJ2-1,CASSYGTRGNEQFF,TGTGCCAGCAGTTACGGGACTAGGGGAAATGAGCAGTTCTTC
once,TRBD1,TRBV6-5,TRBJ2-3,CASSYSGQFTDTQYF,TGTGCCAGCAGTTACTCGGGACAGTTCACAGATACGCAGTATTTT
NA,TRBD2,TRBV18,TRBJ2-2,CASSQLATNTGELFF,TGTGCCAGCTCACAACTAGCGACGAACACCGGGGAGCTGTTTTTT
NA,NA,TRBV18,TRBJ2-7,CASSRQLASAYEQYF,TGTGCCAGCTCACGCCAGCTAGCGAGTGCCTACGAGCAGTACTTC
NA,NA,TRBV11-2,TRBJ2-2,CASSLATGELFF,TGTGCCAGCAGCTTAGCCACCGGGGAGCTGTTTTTT
few,NA,TRBV18,TRBJ2-5,CASSPTGPETQYF,TGTGCCAGCTCACCCACAGGACCAGAGACCCAGTACTTC
few,NA,TRBV29-1,TRBJ1-2,CSVGSGVYDYGYTF,TGCAGCGTCGGAAGTGGGGTTTATGACTATGGCTACACCTTC
NA,NA,TRBV29-1,TRBJ2-7,CSVGKAAPYEQYF,TGCAGCGTTGGCAAGGCTGCACCCTACGAGCAGTACTTC